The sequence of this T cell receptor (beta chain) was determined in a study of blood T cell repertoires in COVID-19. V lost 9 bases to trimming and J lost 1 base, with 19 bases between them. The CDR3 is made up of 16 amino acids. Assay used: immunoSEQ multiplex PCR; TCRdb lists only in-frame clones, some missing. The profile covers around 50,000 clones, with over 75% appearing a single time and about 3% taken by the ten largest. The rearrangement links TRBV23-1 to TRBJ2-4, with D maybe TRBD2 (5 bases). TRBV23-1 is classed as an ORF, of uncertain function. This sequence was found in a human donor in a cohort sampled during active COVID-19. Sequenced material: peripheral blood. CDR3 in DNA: TGCGCCAGACCCCTCGCCGCCGGGATGGCCAAAAACATTCAGTACTTC. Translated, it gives CARPLAAGMAKNIQYF.